This T cell receptor (beta chain) was found in a study of graft-versus-host responses after intestinal transplantation. Study-wide context: In this cohort, recipients had multivisceral, liver-intestinal, or isolated intestinal transplants. Anti-thymocyte globulin induction, then tacrolimus and steroids for about three years, went to all recipients.

The study, taken as a whole, reports: Recipient marrow held GvH clones, some first seen in ileum or blood. Graft-donor T cell macrochimerism in patients accompanied high graft-versus-host to host-versus-graft clonal ratios in allografts.

Trimming took 1 base from V and 7 from J, leaving 13 bases between them. Germline CDR1 and CDR2: SGHTA and FQGNSA. The CDR3 totals 14 residues. Of note for this clone: Its antigen is as yet unknown.

Some clones are missing from TCRdb's copy, which holds only in-frame ones; the method was immunoSEQ multiplex PCR. The sample contains some 97,000 clones, roughly 87% of which appear only once. The clonotype was recovered from a human donor who was the organ donor for an intestinal transplant. Sequenced material: unstimulated CD4+ T cells sorted from spleen or lymph node cells, taken before transplant. The rearrangement uses TRBV7-2 and TRBJ1-2; tentatively, D is TRBD1 (5 bases). In nucleotides, the CDR3 is TGTGCCAGCAGCTTAGGTGGGGGGGGGATTGGCTACACCTTC. This codes for CASSLGGGGIGYTF. The entire variable domain, with the rest obtained from reference TRBV7-2 and TRBJ1-2, is as follows: GAGVSQSPSNKVTEKGKDVELRCDPISGHTALYWYRQSLGQGLEFLIYFQGNSAPDKSGLPSDRFSAERTGGSVSTLTIQRTQQEDSAVYLCASSLGGGGIGYTFGSGTRLTVV.